One and the same sample provided the 8 T cell receptor beta chains below, sequenced in a study of blood T cell repertoires in COVID-19. Measured with immunoSEQ multiplex PCR; TCRdb has only the in-frame clones, and not every one. The sample consists of 200,000 to 250,000 clones, around 80% of them appearing once. The sample was peripheral blood. Receptor source: a woman aged 40 to 50 with acute or convalescent COVID-19.

This rearrangement joins TRBV6-2 or TRBV6-3 to TRBJ2-1; 8 positions match TRBD2. This CDR3 spans 13 amino acids. V lost 8 bases, J lost 5 bases, and 5 bases stayed unmatched. The V gene's germline CDR1 is MNHEY and CDR2 SVGEGT. The CDR3 DNA follows: TGTGCCAGCGGCCTAGCGGGCCACAATGAGCAGTTCTTC. This translates into CASGLAGHNEQFF.

The chain employs TRBV3-1 (or the pseudogene TRBV3-2) and TRBJ2-3; 16 nucleotides agree with TRBD2. Germline V gene data show CDR1 as LGHDT and CDR2 as YNNKEL (reference sequence). The CDR3 runs 19 residues. The ends lost 1 base at V and 1 base at J; junction bases unmatched: 5. The CDR3 nucleotides are TGTGCCAGCAGCCAAGTGGGACTAGCGGGGGGGCCCGGCACAGATACGCAGTATTTT. Translating gives CASSQVGLAGGPGTDTQYF.

The chain is built from TRBV18 and TRBJ2-7, with a possible D match to TRBD1 (6 bases). With 4 bases removed from V and 0 bases from J, the gap between germline ends came to 13 bases. The CDR3 has 15 amino acids. In germline, CDR1 is KGHSH, CDR2 LQKENI. CDR3 nucleotides: TGTGCCAGCTCACTCGCCCGGGACATCTCCTACGAGCAGTACTTC. Translating gives CASSLARDISYEQYF.

In this sample, this clone turned up once. The DNA for the CDR3 is TGTGCCAGCAGCCAAAGCGCCCTAGCGGGAGGTGGCAATGAGCAGTTCTTC. It encodes CASSQSALAGGGNEQFF. The chain employs TRBV4-2 and TRBJ2-1, with 11 bases fitting TRBD2. J was trimmed by 6 bases and V by 2 bases; bases with no gene match: 9. The CDR3 spans 17 residues. Per the germline V gene, CDR1 is LGHNA and CDR2 is YNFKEQ.

The chain is built from TRBV7-2 and TRBJ1-1, with 8 bases matching TRBD1. V shed 2 bases, J shed 0 bases, and the junction held 11 bases outside the gene matches. Per germline, CDR1 SGHTA and CDR2 FQGNSA. The CDR3 has 18 residues. CDR3 nucleotide sequence: TGTGCCAGCAGCTTAAGCCGCGGGACAGGCTTTATGAACACTGAAGCTTTCTTT. The encoded protein is CASSLSRGTGFMNTEAFF.

The CDR3 spells CASSLSTGKCTF. DNA for the CDR3: TGTGCCAGCAGTTTATCGACAGGAAAGTGTACCTTC. The chain combines TRBV6-2 or TRBV6-3 with TRBJ1-2; the D gene is possibly TRBD1 (6 bases). Trimming pared 4 bases from V and 14 bases from J, leaving 17 bases between. Looked up from germline, CDR1 is MNHEY and CDR2 is SVGEGT. This CDR3 contains 12 residues.

This clone came up once. This chain links TRBV7-2 with TRBJ1-1; D unresolved. The V end lost 3 bases, the J end lost 1 base, and 6 bases lay between the germline ends. This CDR3 has 13 amino acids. Looked up from germline, CDR1 is SGHTA and CDR2 is FQGNSA. CDR3 coding DNA: TGTGCCAGCAGCTTCGGAGGGAACACTGAAGCTTTCTTT. Protein product: CASSFGGNTEAFF.

This clone was seen once. The V and J genes are TRBV2 and TRBJ1-2; TRBD1 matches at 8 bases. The germline gives CDR1 SNHLY, CDR2 FYNNEI. CDR3 length equals 17 residues. The junction had 9 bases not matched to a gene; V was cut back by 3 bases and J by 0 bases. In DNA form, the CDR3 reads TGTGCCAGCAGTGAGACGACCCCGGGACAGGCTAACTATGGCTACACCTTC. Its protein product is CASSETTPGQANYGYTF.